Shown below are 24 T cell receptor beta chains from a single sample sequenced in a study of technical replicates of blood from several donors. Assay used: immunoSEQ multiplex PCR; TCRdb lists only in-frame clones, some missing. The sample has tens of thousands of clones; about 92% are singletons. The sequencing sample was made of T cells isolated from PBMCs. All receptors derive from a human donor in good health.

V is TRBV7-8 and J is TRBJ2-1; perhaps TRBD2 as D (5 bases). Between the trimmed V and J ends, which lost 4 bases and 2 bases, there was a span of 12 bases. CDR1 is SGHVS and CDR2 is FQNEAQ in the germline V gene. This CDR3 spans 15 amino acids. The CDR3 spells CASSSSMLTYNEQFF. The CDR3 nucleotides are TGTGCCAGCAGCTCTAGCATGTTGACCTACAATGAGCAGTTCTTC. Based on the CDR3 plus reference TRBV7-8 and TRBJ2-1, the full variable domain is GAGVSQSPRYKVAKRGQDVALRCDPISGHVSLFWYQQALGQGPEFLTYFQNEAQLDKSGLPSDRFFAERPEGSVSTLKIQRTQQEDSAVYLCASSSSMLTYNEQFFGPGTRLTVL.

The chain joins TRBV2 to TRBJ1-2, with 7 bases identical to TRBD1. With V trimmed by 2 bases and J by 5 bases, 8 bases remained unmatched. This CDR3 comprises 15 residues. The V gene's germline CDR1 is SNHLY and CDR2 FYNNEI. CDR3 amino acids: CASSESGQLKYGYTF. For the CDR3, the DNA is TGTGCCAGCAGTGAATCGGGACAGCTTAAGTATGGCTACACCTTC.

The chain links TRBV7-9 to TRBJ2-3; D ambiguous. V lost 5 bases to trimming and J lost 4 bases, with 13 bases between them. Germline V CDR1 and CDR2: SEHNR, FQNEAQ (reference sequence). The CDR3 covers 14 residues. CDR3 loop: CASSPPSSPDTQYF. In DNA, the CDR3 is TGTGCCAGCAGCCCCCCGTCCAGTCCAGATACGCAGTATTTT.

V is TRBV5-6 and J is TRBJ1-2, with TRBD1 matching over 9 bases. The CDR3 extends over 13 amino acids. V was clipped by 2 bases and J by 5 bases; unmatched bases: 1. Looked up from germline, CDR1 is SGHDT and CDR2 is YYEEEE. CDR3 region: CASSLDRGYGYTF. Here the CDR3 DNA reads TGTGCCAGCAGCTTAGACAGGGGGTATGGCTACACCTTC.

V gene TRBV5-1 combines with J gene TRBJ2-1; 7 bases line up with TRBD2. This CDR3 is 13 amino acids long. Trimming took 4 bases from V and 8 from J; bases not matched to a gene: 6. Germline loops: CDR1 SGHRS, CDR2 YFSETQ. DNA for the CDR3: TGCGCCAGCAGCGGGGGGAGGGCCGATGAGCAGTTCTTC. Amino acids: CASSGGRADEQFF.

The chain carries TRBV6-5 and TRBJ2-1, with 11 positions matching TRBD2. The CDR3 contains 15 residues. The V gene's germline CDR1 is MNHEY and CDR2 SVGAGI. The ends lost 6 bases at V and 5 bases at J; junction bases unmatched: 6. CDR3: CASSRTSGSHNEQFF. The CDR3 DNA sequence: TGTGCCAGCAGCCGGACTAGCGGGTCTCACAATGAGCAGTTCTTC.

The DNA of the CDR3 is TGTGCCAGCAGCCCTGACAGGGTGTTCTACGAGCAGTACTTC. This sequence encodes CASSPDRVFYEQYF. The V and J genes are TRBV11-3 and TRBJ2-7; TRBD1 aligns across 7 bases. This CDR3 contains 14 residues. Unmatched junction bases numbered 7, after V lost 5 bases and J lost 3 bases. In germline, CDR1 is SGHNT, CDR2 YENEEA.

V and J are TRBV27 and TRBJ2-2; 8 bases map to TRBD2. Germline CDR1 is MNHEY and CDR2 is SMNVEV (reference sequence). With 4 bases clipped from V and 1 base from J, the junction kept 8 bases outside the gene matches. The CDR3 extends over 17 amino acids. The CDR3 spells CASSSLTSGMNTGELFF. CDR3 DNA sequence: TGTGCCAGCAGTTCACTTACTAGCGGAATGAACACCGGGGAGCTGTTTTTT.

This chain connects TRBV5-1 to TRBJ2-1; D gene ambiguous. The CDR3 is made up of 13 amino acids. The germline V gene has CDR1 SGHRS and CDR2 YFSETQ. Deletions cut 1 base from V and 4 bases from J, with 6 bases between. CDR3 amino acids: CASSLPQYNEQFF. Written as DNA, the CDR3 is TGCGCCAGCAGCTTGCCCCAGTACAATGAGCAGTTCTTC.

The V call is TRBV25-1, the J call TRBJ2-5; 7 bases match TRBD1. Losses at the gene ends were 5 bases for V and 1 base for J; bases not matched to a gene: 7. Germline V CDR1 and CDR2: MGHDK, SYGVNS. This CDR3 contains 15 residues. CDR3 protein: CASSPTAGGQETQYF. Written as DNA, the CDR3 is TGTGCCAGCAGTCCCACGGCAGGGGGCCAAGAGACCCAGTACTTC. Full variable domain (outside the CDR3, taken from reference TRBV25-1 and TRBJ2-5): EADIYQTPRYLVIGTGKKITLECSQTMGHDKMYWYQQDPGMELHLIHYSYGVNSTEKGDLSSESTVSRIRTEHFPLTLESARPSHTSQYLCASSPTAGGQETQYFGPGTRLLVL.

V and J are TRBV6-1 and TRBJ2-1, with no clear D. The germline V and J ends were trimmed by 7 bases and 4 bases, with 8 bases remaining between them. Germline V gene data show CDR1 as MNHNS and CDR2 as SASEGT. The CDR3 is made up of 12 amino acids. CDR3: CASTSAYNEQFF. CDR3 DNA sequence: TGTGCCAGCACTTCAGCGTACAATGAGCAGTTCTTC.

The chain combines TRBV28 with TRBJ2-1; maybe TRBD1 (5 bases). The CDR3 totals 11 residues. V was pared by 10 bases and J by 11 bases, with 15 bases between. The germline V gene encodes CDR1 MDHEN and CDR2 SYDVKM. This CDR3 reads CATGSRTQQFF. The DNA of the CDR3 is TGTGCCACAGGGTCCCGTACCCAGCAGTTCTTC.

The chain couples TRBV10-3 to TRBJ1-5, with D possibly matching TRBD1 (5 bases). Germline V CDR1 and CDR2: ENHRY, SYGVKD. The CDR3 totals 16 residues. V gave up 0 bases and J gave up 3 bases, with 12 bases separating them. The CDR3, as DNA: TGTGCCATCAGTGAGTCGTCGACAGCTTACAATCAGCCCCAGCATTTT. Residues: CAISESSTAYNQPQHF.

The chain couples TRBV7-9 to TRBJ1-2, with 8 bases identical to TRBD1. CDR3 length: 14 residues. The trim removed 2 bases at V and 6 bases at J, leaving 5 bases unmatched. Looked up from germline, CDR1 is SEHNR and CDR2 is FQNEAQ (reference sequence). The CDR3 DNA is TGTGCCAGCAGCTTACCTGACAGGGGCGATGGCTACACCTTC. As protein: CASSLPDRGDGYTF.

This rearrangement joins TRBV2 to TRBJ2-1; 8 nucleotides agree with TRBD2. The V gene end was trimmed by 2 bases and the J gene end by 1 base; junction bases not matched to a gene: 1. Germline values: CDR1 SNHLY, CDR2 FYNNEI. This CDR3 has 15 amino acids. CDR3 sequence: CASSESGGSYNEQFF. The CDR3 DNA reads as TGTGCCAGCAGTGAATCGGGAGGGTCCTACAATGAGCAGTTCTTC.

The V call is TRBV5-5, the J call TRBJ1-4, with a possible D match to TRBD1 (5 bases). Germline V gene lookup returns CDR1 SGHKS and CDR2 YYEKEE (reference sequence). The V and J ends lost 4 bases and 7 bases respectively, with 20 bases between them. The CDR3 spans 16 residues. DNA of the CDR3: TGTGCCAGCAGCGACAGTATATGGGGTATCCGTGAAAAACTGTTTTTT. The encoded protein is CASSDSIWGIREKLFF.

This rearrangement joins TRBV19 to TRBJ1-2, with 8 nucleotides matching TRBD1. The junction had 6 bases not matched to a gene; V was cut back by 3 bases and J by 6 bases. Germline CDR1 is LNHDA and CDR2 is SQIVND (reference sequence). This CDR3 is built from 14 residues. DNA of the CDR3: TGTGCCAGTAGTATTGCAGGGGGCGCCGATGGCTACACCTTC. Translating it yields CASSIAGGADGYTF.

The chain links TRBV6-1 to TRBJ2-1, with 8 bases that match TRBD1. CDR1 and CDR2 (germline): MNHNS, SASEGT. Trimming cost V 1 base and J 10 bases; bases outside gene matches: 6. The CDR3 runs 14 residues. CDR3 DNA sequence: TGTGCCAGCAGTGAAGGCAGGGGGCGAGGCGAGCAGTTCTTC. Protein sequence: CASSEGRGRGEQFF.

The CDR3 protein is CASSVGGTGSEKLFF. The DNA of the CDR3 is TGTGCCAGCAGCGTAGGTGGGACAGGGAGTGAAAAACTGTTTTTT. The chain uses TRBV9 and TRBJ1-4, with 9 bases fitting TRBD1. This CDR3 is 15 amino acids long. The J segment lost 7 bases and the V segment lost 0 bases, leaving 4 bases of the junction unmatched. CDR1 SGDLS and CDR2 YYNGEE come from the germline V gene.

This chain joins TRBV7-3 and TRBJ1-5; D uncertain. This CDR3 contains 15 residues. Germline V CDR1 and CDR2: SGHTA, FQGTGA. V was pared by 5 bases and J by 5 bases, with 16 bases between. This CDR3 is CASSLYGSSDQPQHF. The CDR3 DNA is TGTGCCAGCAGCCTGTACGGTTCAAGTGATCAGCCCCAGCATTTT.

This chain joins TRBV5-5 and TRBJ2-5, with 7 bases lining up with TRBD1. V shed 2 bases, J shed 4 bases, and the junction held 5 bases outside the gene matches. The CDR3 is 14 amino acids. Germline-derived CDR1 and CDR2 are SGHKS and YYEKEE (reference sequence). The CDR3 spells CASSFERGRETQYF. The CDR3 DNA follows: TGTGCCAGCAGCTTCGAGAGGGGGCGAGAGACCCAGTACTTC.

The rearrangement joins TRBV11-2 to TRBJ2-3; 7 positions match TRBD2. The CDR3 loop spans 16 amino acids. After removal of 5 bases from V and 5 bases from J, the junction contained 13 bases not matched to a gene. Germline CDR1 reads SGHAT; CDR2 reads FQNNGV. CDR3 DNA: TGTGCCAGCAGCGGCCGGACTAGAGGAGTTGGAGATACGCAGTATTTT. Residues: CASSGRTRGVGDTQYF.

This clone occurred a few times. CDR3 coding DNA: TGTGCCAGCAGTGTGAGTAGCTACGAGCAGTACTTC. Protein: CASSVSSYEQYF. The chain carries TRBV6-5 and TRBJ2-7; D call uncertain. Germline-derived CDR1 and CDR2 are MNHEY and SVGAGI. The CDR3 consists of 12 residues. The V gene lost 5 bases and the J gene lost 3 bases, with 8 bases spanning the gap.

This rearrangement joins TRBV11-3 to TRBJ1-1; D ambiguous. The CDR3 runs to 12 residues. The germline V gene encodes CDR1 SGHNT and CDR2 YENEEA. V lost 4 bases, J lost 3 bases, and 6 bases lay in between. CDR3 residues: CASSSGYTEAFF. The CDR3 DNA reads as TGTGCCAGCAGCTCGGGATACACTGAAGCTTTCTTT.